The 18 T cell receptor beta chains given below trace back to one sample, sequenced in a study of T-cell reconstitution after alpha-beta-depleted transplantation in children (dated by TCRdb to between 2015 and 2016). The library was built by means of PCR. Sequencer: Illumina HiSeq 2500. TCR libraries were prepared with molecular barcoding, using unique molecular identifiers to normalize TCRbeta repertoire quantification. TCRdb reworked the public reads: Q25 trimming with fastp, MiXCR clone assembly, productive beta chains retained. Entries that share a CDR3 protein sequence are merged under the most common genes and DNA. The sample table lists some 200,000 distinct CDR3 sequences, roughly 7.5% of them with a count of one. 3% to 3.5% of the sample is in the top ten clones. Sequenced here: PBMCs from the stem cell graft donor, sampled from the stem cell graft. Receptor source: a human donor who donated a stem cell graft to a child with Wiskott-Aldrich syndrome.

The CDR3 DNA reads TGTGCCAGCAGTAGGGGGAATCCCTCCTCCTACAATGAGCAGTTCTTC. This gives the protein CASSRGNPSSYNEQFF. The chain has TRBV2 and TRBJ2-1; D may be TRBD1 (6 bases). CDR1 and CDR2 from the germline V gene are SNHLY and FYNNEI. V lost 5 bases and J lost 0, with 14 bases in between. CDR3 length: 16 residues.

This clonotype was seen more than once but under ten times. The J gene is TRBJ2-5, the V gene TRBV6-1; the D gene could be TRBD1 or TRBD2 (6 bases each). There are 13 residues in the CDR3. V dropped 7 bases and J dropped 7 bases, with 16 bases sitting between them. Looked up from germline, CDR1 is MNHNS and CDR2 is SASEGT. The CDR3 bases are TGTGCCAGCACCTCCGGGGGCCTCGGGACCCAGTACTTC. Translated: CASTSGGLGTQYF.

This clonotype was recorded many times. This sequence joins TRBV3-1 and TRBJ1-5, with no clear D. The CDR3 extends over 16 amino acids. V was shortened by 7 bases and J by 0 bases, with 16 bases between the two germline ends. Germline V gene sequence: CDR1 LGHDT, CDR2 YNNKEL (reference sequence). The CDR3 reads CASTKSTRLSNQPQHF. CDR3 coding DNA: TGTGCCAGCACCAAGTCGACACGACTTAGCAATCAGCCCCAGCATTTT.

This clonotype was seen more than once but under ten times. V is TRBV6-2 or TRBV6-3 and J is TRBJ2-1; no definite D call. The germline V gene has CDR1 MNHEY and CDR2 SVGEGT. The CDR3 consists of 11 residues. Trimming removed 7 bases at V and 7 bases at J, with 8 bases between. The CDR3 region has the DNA TGTGCCAGCAATAATGGTAATGAGCAGTTCTTC. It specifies CASNNGNEQFF.

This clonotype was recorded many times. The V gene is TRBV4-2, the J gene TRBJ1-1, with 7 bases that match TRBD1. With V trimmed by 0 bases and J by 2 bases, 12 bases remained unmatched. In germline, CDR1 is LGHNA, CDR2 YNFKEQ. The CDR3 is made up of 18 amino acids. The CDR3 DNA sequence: TGTGCCAGCAGCCAAGACCCCCCGGGACAGAATCTTAACACTGAAGCTTTCTTT. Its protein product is CASSQDPPGQNLNTEAFF.

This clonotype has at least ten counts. The CDR3 bases are TGTGCCAGCAGCCTCTTGGGGAGTGGCAATGAGCAGTTCTTC. It translates to CASSLLGSGNEQFF. The chain uses TRBV5-5 and TRBJ2-1, with TRBD2 as a possible D gene (5 bases). V lost 4 bases and J 6 bases, leaving 14 bases between the germline ends. The V gene's germline CDR1 is SGHKS and CDR2 YYEKEE (reference sequence). There are 14 residues in the CDR3.

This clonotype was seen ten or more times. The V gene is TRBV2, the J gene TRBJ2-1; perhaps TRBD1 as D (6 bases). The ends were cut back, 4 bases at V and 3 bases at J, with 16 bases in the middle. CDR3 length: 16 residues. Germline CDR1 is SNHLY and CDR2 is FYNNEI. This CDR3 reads CASSVFGQTGYNEQFF. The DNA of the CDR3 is TGTGCCAGCAGTGTCTTTGGACAGACAGGCTACAATGAGCAGTTCTTC.

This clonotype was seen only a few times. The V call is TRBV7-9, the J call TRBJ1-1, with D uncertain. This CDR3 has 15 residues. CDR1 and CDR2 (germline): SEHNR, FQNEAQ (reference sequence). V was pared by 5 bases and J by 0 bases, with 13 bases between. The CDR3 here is CASSPGGGLNTEAFF. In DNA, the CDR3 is TGTGCCAGCAGCCCAGGAGGCGGATTGAACACTGAAGCTTTCTTT. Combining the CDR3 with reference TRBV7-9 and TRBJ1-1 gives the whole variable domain DTGVSQNPRHKITKRGQNVTFRCDPISEHNRLYWYRQTLGQGPEFLTYFQNEAQLEKSRLLSDRFSAERPKGSFSTLEIQRTEQGDSAMYLCASSPGGGLNTEAFFGQGTRLTVV.

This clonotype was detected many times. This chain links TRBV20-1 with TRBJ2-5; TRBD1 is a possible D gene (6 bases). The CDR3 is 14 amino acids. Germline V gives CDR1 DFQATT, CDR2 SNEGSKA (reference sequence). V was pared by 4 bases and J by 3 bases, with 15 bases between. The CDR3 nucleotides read TGCAGTGCTATCCGGGACCCAGGGGAAGAGACCCAGTACTTC. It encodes CSAIRDPGEETQYF.

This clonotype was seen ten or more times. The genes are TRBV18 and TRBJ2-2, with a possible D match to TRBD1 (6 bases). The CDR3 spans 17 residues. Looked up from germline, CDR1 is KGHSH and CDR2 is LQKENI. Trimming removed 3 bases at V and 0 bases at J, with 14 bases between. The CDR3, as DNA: TGTGCCAGCTCACCCCGTGTGGGGGCGTCGAACACCGGGGAGCTGTTTTTT. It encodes CASSPRVGASNTGELFF.

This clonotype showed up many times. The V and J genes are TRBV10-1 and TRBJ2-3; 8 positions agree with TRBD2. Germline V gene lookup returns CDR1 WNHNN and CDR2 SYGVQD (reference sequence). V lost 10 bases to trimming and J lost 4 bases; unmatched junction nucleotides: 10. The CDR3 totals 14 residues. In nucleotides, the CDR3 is TGCGCCACCGCGGCGGGAGGCCCCGCAGATACGCAGTATTTT. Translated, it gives CATAAGGPADTQYF.

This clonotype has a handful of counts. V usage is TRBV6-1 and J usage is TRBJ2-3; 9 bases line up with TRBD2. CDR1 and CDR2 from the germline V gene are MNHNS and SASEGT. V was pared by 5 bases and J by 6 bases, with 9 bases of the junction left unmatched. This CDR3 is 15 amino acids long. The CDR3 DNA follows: TGTGCCAGCAGTCAACGCGGGGGGGCCGCCGATACGCAGTATTTT. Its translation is CASSQRGGAADTQYF.

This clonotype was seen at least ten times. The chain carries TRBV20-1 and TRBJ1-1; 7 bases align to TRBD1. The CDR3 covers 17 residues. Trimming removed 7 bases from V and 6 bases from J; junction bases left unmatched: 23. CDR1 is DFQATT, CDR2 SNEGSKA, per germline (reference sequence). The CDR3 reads CSVRKEGAGLVRSEAFF. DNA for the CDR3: TGCAGTGTCCGAAAAGAGGGGGCAGGTCTGGTTCGCTCTGAAGCTTTCTTT.

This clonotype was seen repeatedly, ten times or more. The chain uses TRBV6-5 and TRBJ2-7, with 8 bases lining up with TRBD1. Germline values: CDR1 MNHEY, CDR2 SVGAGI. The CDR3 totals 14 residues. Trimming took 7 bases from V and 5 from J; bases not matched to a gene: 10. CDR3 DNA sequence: TGTGCCAGCAATTATGTACAGGGGGACCACGAGCAGTACTTC. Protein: CASNYVQGDHEQYF.

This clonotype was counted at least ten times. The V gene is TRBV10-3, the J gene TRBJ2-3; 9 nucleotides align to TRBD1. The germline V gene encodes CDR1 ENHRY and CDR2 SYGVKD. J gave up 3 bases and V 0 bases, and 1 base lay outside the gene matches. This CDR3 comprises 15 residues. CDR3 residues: CAISESGQGTDTQYF. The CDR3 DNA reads TGTGCCATCAGTGAGTCAGGACAGGGGACAGATACGCAGTATTTT.

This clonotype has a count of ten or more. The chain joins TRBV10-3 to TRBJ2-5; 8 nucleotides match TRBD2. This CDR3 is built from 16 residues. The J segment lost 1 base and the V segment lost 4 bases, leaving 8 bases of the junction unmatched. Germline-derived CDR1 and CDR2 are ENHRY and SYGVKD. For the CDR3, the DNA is TGTGCCATCAGTGGACGTTCCAGCGGGGGCCAAGAGACCCAGTACTTC. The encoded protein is CAISGRSSGGQETQYF.

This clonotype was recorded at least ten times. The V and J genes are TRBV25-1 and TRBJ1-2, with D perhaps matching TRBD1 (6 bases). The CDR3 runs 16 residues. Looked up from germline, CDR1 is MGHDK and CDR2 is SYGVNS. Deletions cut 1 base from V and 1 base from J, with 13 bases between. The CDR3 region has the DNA TGTGCCAGCAGTGAATTTACAGGGAGGGGTAACTATGGCTACACCTTC. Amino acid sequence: CASSEFTGRGNYGYTF.

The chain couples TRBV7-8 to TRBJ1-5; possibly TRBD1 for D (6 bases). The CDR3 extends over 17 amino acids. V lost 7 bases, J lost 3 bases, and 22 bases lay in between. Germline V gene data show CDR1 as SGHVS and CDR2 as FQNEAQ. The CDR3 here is CASKKRGAGGSNQPQHF. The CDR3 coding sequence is TGTGCCAGCAAGAAGCGGGGGGCAGGAGGCTCCAATCAGCCCCAGCATTTT.